The sequence of this TCR beta chain was determined in a study of blood T cell repertoires in COVID-19. Germline CDR1 is SGDLS and CDR2 is YYNGEE. The V and J ends lost 4 bases and 0 bases respectively, with 14 bases between them. This CDR3 region has 16 residues. The protocol was immunoSEQ multiplex PCR, while the TCRdb copy is restricted to in-frame clones and leaves out a portion. Found here are some 40,000 clones, 75% to 90% of them singletons; the top ten hold approximately 20%. The TCR sequence derives from a man aged 70 or older with acute or convalescent COVID-19. Sequenced input: peripheral blood. The chain employs TRBV9 and TRBJ1-3; D is perhaps TRBD1 (5 bases). The DNA of the CDR3 is TGTGCCAGCAGCCCTCAGGCGGGGACCTCTGGAAACACCATATATTTT. This sequence encodes CASSPQAGTSGNTIYF.